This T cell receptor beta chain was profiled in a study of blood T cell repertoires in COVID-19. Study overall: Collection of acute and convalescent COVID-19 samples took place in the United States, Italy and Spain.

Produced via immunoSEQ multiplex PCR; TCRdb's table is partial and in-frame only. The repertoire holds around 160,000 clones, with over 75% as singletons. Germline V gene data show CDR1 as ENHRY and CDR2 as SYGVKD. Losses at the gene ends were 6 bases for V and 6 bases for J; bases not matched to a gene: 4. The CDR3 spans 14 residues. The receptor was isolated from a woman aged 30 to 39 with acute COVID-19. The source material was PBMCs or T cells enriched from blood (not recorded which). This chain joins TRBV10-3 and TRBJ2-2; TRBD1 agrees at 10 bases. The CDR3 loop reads CAIRLTGGPGELFF. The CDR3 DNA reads TGTGCCATCAGATTGACAGGGGGCCCCGGGGAGCTGTTTTTT.